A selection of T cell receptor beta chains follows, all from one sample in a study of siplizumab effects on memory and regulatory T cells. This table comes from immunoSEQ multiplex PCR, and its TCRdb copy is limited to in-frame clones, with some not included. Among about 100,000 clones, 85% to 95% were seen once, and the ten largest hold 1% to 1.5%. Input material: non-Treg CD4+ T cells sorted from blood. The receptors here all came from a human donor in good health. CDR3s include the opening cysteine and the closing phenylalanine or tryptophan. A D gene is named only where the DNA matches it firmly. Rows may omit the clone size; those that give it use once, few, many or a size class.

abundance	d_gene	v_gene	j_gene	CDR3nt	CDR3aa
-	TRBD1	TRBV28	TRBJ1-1	TGTGCCAGCAGTTACCCCCTCTGGGACAGGGGTACTTTT	CASSYPLWDRGTF
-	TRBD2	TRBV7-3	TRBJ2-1	TGTGCCAGCAGCTTAAGTAGCGGGAGCTTAGGAGAGCAGTTCTTC	CASSLSSGSLGEQFF
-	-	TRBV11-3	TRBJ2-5	TGTGCCAGCAGCTTAAGATCAGATCAAGAGACCCAGTACTTC	CASSLRSDQETQYF
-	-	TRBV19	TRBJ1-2	TGTGCCAGTAGTATGAGGCGGCAGGTAGTCTCCGCCTATGGCTACACCTTC	CASSMRRQVVSAYGYTF
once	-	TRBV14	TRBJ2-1	TGTGCCAGCAGCCAAGAAGTAGGGTCCAATGAGCAGTTCTTC	CASSQEVGSNEQFF
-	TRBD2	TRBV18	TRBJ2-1	TGTGCCAGCTCACCACGACGCTTGACTAGCGGGACGCTCCATGAGCAGTTCTTC	CASSPRRLTSGTLHEQFF
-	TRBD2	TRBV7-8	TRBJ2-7	TGTGCCAGCAGCTCGGGACTAGCGGGGGGATCAGGATACGAGCAGTACTTC	CASSSGLAGGSGYEQYF
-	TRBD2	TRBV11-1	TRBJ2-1	TGTGCCAGCAGCTTACCCCAACTAGCGCTGTTCTTC	CASSLPQLALFF
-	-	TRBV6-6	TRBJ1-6	TGTGCCAGCAGTCCACAGCGGGGTTTCTATAATTCACCCCTCCACTTT	CASSPQRGFYNSPLHF
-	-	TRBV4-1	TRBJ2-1	TGCGCCAGCAGCCAAGATTTCTTGGCGGATGAGCAGTTCTTC	CASSQDFLADEQFF
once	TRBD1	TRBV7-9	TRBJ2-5	TGTGCCAGCAGCTTAGGACAGGGGATTATCCAAGAGACCCAGTACTTC	CASSLGQGIIQETQYF
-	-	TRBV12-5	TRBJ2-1	TGTGCTAGTGGTTTGGGCCCTCGGCAGTTCTTC	CASGLGPRQFF
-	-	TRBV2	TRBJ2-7	TGTGCCAGCACCCCGGCCGTAACCTACGAGCAGTACTTC	CASTPAVTYEQYF
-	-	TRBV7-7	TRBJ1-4	TGTGCTAGCAGCATCGACATTCATAATGAAAAACTGTTTTTT	CASSIDIHNEKLFF
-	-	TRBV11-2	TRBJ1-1	TGTGCCAGCAGCTTAGGGCAGGGAAGCACTGAAGCTTTCTTT	CASSLGQGSTEAFF
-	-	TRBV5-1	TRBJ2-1	TGCGCCAGCAGCCTCCTCTTTGGCAATGAGCAGTTCTTC	CASSLLFGNEQFF
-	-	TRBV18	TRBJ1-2	TGTGCCAGCTCACCCCCGACGGGAGGAGAAGGCTACACCTTC	CASSPPTGGEGYTF
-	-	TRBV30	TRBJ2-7	TGTGCCTGGAGTGTACGGGGCAGGGTGCAACTCAACGAGCAGTACTTC	CAWSVRGRVQLNEQYF
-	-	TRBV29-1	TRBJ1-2	TGCAGCGTTGAGACTCGGGGTACAGGACCCAACTATGGCTACACCTTC	CSVETRGTGPNYGYTF
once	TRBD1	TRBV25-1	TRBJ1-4	TGTGCCAGCAGTGATACAGGGGCAACTAATGAAAAACTGTTTTTT	CASSDTGATNEKLFF
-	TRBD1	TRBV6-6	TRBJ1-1	TGTGCCAGCAGTCGCACCAGACAGGGAAACACTGAAGCTTTCTTT	CASSRTRQGNTEAFF
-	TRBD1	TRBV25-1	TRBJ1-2	TGTGCCAGCAGCGCCGTCATTGAGGGGGCAAGTTATGGCTACACCTTC	CASSAVIEGASYGYTF
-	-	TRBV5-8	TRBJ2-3	TGTGCCAGCAGCTATAGACGGGTCGGGGCCACAGATACGCAGTATTTT	CASSYRRVGATDTQYF
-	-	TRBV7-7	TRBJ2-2	TGTGCTAGCAGCTTAGGAAGGCTCCTAAACACCGGGGAGCTGTTTTTT	CASSLGRLLNTGELFF